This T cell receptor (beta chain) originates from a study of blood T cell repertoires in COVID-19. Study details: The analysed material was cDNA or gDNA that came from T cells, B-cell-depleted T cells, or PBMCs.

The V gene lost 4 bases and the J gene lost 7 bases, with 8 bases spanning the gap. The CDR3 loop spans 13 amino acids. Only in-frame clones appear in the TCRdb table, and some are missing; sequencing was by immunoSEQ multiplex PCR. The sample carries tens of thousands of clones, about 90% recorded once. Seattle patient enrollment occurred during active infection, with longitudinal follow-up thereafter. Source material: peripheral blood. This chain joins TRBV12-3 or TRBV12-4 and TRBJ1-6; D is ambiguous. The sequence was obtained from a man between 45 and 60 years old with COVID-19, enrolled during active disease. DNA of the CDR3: TGTGCCAGCAGTTCAAGGGAGAATTCACCCCTCCACTTT. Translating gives CASSSRENSPLHF.